These T cell receptor beta chains were read from a single sample in a study of T cells in Graves' hyperthyroidism and ophthalmopathy. In TCRdb, the multiplex PCR reads were re-called with MiXCR into one record per CDR3 protein. This table has more than 300,000 distinct CDR3 sequences, more than 12% appearing once. Specimen: blood. These receptors all stem from a woman younger than 45 with Graves' ophthalmopathy. Each CDR3 is given without its conserved first and last residue. Expanded clones are given a class, and other clones once, few, many or no size at all.

clone_size: many; j_call: TRBJ2-1; v_call: TRBV12-3/TRBV12-4; cdr3_aa: ASESGGGYNEQF
clone_size: many; j_call: TRBJ2-5; v_call: TRBV7-8; cdr3_aa: ASSPSSETQY
clone_size: once; j_call: TRBJ2-3; v_call: TRBV5-6; cdr3_aa: ASSPGLAAPDTQY
clone_size: many; j_call: TRBJ2-5; v_call: TRBV18; cdr3_aa: ASSPEAGGLQETQY
clone_size: NA; j_call: TRBJ2-3; v_call: TRBV11-2; cdr3_aa: ASSPRPGVGTDTQY
clone_size: NA; j_call: TRBJ2-3; v_call: TRBV20-1; cdr3_aa: SARGRLAGGPGTDTQY
clone_size: many; j_call: TRBJ2-3; v_call: TRBV27; cdr3_aa: ASSLWFSTDTQY
clone_size: NA; j_call: TRBJ2-1; v_call: TRBV11-2; cdr3_aa: ASSSQLGGSYEQF
clone_size: NA; j_call: TRBJ2-7; v_call: TRBV5-1; cdr3_aa: ASSRDTIEQY
clone_size: many; j_call: TRBJ2-3; v_call: TRBV12-3/TRBV12-4; cdr3_aa: ASNGRGLSLTDTQY
clone_size: many; j_call: TRBJ2-2; v_call: TRBV12-3/TRBV12-4; cdr3_aa: ASRPPDRDNTGELF
clone_size: many; j_call: TRBJ1-2; v_call: TRBV30; cdr3_aa: AWSVRQGAVGYT
clone_size: many; j_call: TRBJ1-5; v_call: TRBV2; cdr3_aa: ASSSPGQLNQPQH
clone_size: few; j_call: TRBJ1-6; v_call: TRBV28; cdr3_aa: ASRAFGTGSNSPLH
clone_size: many; j_call: TRBJ2-5; v_call: TRBV28; cdr3_aa: AFGGGSAETQY
clone_size: many; j_call: TRBJ1-1; v_call: TRBV27; cdr3_aa: ASSYTVRRVNTEAF
clone_size: many; j_call: TRBJ2-1; v_call: TRBV11-3; cdr3_aa: ASSLVTTYNEQF
clone_size: many; j_call: TRBJ2-3; v_call: TRBV12-3/TRBV12-4; cdr3_aa: ASSSGEDTQY
clone_size: many; j_call: TRBJ1-1; v_call: TRBV20-1; cdr3_aa: SARARVAGEAF
clone_size: NA; j_call: TRBJ1-1; v_call: TRBV6-5; cdr3_aa: ASSSYTTALNTEAF
clone_size: NA; j_call: TRBJ2-7; v_call: TRBV19; cdr3_aa: ASSIRARDVYEQY
clone_size: many; j_call: TRBJ1-6; v_call: TRBV6-1; cdr3_aa: ASSTSGQGNSPLH
clone_size: many; j_call: TRBJ1-1; v_call: TRBV19; cdr3_aa: ASSIVGGPNTEAF
clone_size: NA; j_call: TRBJ1-6; v_call: TRBV27; cdr3_aa: ASRDRYYNSPLH